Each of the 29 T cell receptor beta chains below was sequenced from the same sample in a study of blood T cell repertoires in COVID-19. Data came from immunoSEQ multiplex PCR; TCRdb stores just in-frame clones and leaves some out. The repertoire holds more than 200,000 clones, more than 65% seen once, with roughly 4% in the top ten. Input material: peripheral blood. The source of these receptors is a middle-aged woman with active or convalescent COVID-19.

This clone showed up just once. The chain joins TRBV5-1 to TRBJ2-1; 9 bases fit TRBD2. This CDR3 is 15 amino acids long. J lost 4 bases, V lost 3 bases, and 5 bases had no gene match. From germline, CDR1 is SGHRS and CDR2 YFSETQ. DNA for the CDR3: TGCGCCAGCAGCTCGACTAGCGGAGGATACAATGAGCAGTTCTTC. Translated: CASSSTSGGYNEQFF. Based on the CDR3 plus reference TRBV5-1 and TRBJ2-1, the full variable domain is KAGVTQTPRYLIKTRGQQVTLSCSPISGHRSVSWYQQTPGQGLQFLFEYFSETQRNKGNFPGRFSGRQFSNSRSEMNVSTLELGDSALYLCASSSTSGGYNEQFFGPGTRLTVL.

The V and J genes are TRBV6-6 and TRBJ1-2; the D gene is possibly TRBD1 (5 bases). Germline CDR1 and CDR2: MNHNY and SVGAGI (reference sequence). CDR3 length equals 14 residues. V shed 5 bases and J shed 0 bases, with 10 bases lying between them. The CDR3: CASSIRTTNYGYTF. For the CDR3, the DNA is TGTGCCAGCAGTATAAGGACAACTAACTATGGCTACACCTTC.

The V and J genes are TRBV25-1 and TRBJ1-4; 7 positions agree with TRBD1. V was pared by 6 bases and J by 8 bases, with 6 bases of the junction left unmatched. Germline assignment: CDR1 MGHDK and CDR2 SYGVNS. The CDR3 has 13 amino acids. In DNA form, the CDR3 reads TGTGCCAGCAGCAAGACAGGGATCGAAAAACTGTTTTTT. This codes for CASSKTGIEKLFF.

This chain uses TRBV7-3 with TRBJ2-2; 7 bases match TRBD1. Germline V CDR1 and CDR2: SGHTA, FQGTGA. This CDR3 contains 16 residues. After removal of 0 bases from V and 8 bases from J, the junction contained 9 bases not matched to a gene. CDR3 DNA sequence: TGTGCCAGCAGCTTAACTCGAGACAGGGCTTTTGGGGAGCTGTTTTTT. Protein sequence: CASSLTRDRAFGELFF.

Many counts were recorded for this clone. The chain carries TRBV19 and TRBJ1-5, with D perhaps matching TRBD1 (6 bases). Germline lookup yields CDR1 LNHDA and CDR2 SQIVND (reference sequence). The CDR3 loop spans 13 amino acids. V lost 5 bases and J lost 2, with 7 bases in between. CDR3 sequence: CASSRQGNQPQHF. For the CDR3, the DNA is TGTGCCAGTAGTCGACAGGGCAATCAGCCCCAGCATTTT.

In DNA form, the CDR3 reads TGTGCCAGTATTAAGACAGGTCGTGGGACAGATACGCAGTATTTT. Translated: CASIKTGRGTDTQYF. The V gene is TRBV19, the J gene TRBJ2-3; D might be TRBD1 (6 bases). Per the germline V gene, CDR1 is LNHDA and CDR2 is SQIVND (reference sequence). The CDR3 has 15 residues. Trimming pared 7 bases from V and 3 bases from J, leaving 17 bases between.

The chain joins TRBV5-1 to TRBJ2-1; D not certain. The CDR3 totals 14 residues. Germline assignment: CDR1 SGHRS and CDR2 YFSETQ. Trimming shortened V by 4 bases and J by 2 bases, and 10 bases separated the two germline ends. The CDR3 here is CASSPRLTYNEQFF. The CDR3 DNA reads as TGCGCCAGCAGCCCGCGACTTACCTACAATGAGCAGTTCTTC.

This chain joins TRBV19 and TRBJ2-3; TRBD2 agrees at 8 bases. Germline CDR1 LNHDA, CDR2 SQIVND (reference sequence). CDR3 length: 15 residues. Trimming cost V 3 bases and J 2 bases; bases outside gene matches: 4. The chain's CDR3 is CASSMGGGPTDTQYF. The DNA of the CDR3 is TGTGCCAGTAGTATGGGCGGGGGGCCCACAGATACGCAGTATTTT.

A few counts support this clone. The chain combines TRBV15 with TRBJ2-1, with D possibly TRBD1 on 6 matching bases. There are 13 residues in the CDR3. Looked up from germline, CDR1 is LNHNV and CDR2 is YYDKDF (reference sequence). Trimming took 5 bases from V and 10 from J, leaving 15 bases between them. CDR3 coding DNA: TGTGCCACCAGCGAGGTAGCAGGGGAGGAGCAGTTCTTC. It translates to CATSEVAGEEQFF.

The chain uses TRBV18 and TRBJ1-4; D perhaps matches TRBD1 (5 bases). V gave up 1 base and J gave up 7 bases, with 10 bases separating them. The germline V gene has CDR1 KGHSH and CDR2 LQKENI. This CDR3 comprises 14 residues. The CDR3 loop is CASSPLTGSEKLFF. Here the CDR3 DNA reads TGTGCCAGCTCACCACTAACAGGAAGTGAAAAACTGTTTTTT.

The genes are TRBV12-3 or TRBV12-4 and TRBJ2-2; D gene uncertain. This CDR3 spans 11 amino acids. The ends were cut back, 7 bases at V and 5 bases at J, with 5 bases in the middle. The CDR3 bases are TGTGCCAGCACCACTACCGGGGAGCTGTTTTTT. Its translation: CASTTTGELFF.

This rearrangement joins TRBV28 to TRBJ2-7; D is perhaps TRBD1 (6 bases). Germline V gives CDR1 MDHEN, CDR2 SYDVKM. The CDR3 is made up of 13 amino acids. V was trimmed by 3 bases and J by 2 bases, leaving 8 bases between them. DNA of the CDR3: TGTGCCAGCAGTTTTCCAGGGGCCTACGAGCAGTACGTC. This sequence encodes CASSFPGAYEQYV.

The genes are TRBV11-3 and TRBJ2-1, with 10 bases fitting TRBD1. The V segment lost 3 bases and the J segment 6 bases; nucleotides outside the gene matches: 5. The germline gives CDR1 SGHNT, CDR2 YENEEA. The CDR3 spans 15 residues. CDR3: CASSFGTGESNEQFF. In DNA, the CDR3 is TGTGCCAGCAGCTTCGGGACAGGGGAAAGCAATGAGCAGTTCTTC.

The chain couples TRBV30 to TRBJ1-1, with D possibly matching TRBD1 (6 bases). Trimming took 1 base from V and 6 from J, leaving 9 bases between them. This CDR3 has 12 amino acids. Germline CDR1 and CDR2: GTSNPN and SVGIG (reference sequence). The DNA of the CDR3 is TGTGCCTGGAGTGGGGGGGGCCCTGAAGCTTTCTTT. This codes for CAWSGGGPEAFF.

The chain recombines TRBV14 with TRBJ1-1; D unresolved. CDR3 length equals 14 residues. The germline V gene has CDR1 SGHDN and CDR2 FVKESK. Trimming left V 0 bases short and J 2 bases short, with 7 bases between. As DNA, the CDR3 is TGTGCCAGCAGCCAAGATACGGTTAACACTGAAGCTTTCTTT. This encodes CASSQDTVNTEAFF.

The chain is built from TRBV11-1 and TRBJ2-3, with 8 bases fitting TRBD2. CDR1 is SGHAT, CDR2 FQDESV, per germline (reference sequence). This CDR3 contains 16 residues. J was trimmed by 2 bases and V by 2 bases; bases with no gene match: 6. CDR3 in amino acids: CASSLSDGGDTDTQYF. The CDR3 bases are TGTGCCAGCAGCTTATCCGACGGGGGGGACACAGATACGCAGTATTTT.

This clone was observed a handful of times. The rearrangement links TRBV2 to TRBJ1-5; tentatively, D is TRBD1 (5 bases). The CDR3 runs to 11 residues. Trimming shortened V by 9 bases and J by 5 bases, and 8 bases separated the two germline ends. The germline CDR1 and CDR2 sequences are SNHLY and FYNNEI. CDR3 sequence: CASGGDQPQHF. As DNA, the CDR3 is TGTGCCAGTGGGGGGGATCAGCCCCAGCATTTT.

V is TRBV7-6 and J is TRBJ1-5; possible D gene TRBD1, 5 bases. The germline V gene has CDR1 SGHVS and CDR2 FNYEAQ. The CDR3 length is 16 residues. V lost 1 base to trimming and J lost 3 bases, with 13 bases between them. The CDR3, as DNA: TGTGCCAGCAGCTTAGGGGGCGGGGGACCCAATCAGCCCCAGCATTTT. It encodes CASSLGGGGPNQPQHF.

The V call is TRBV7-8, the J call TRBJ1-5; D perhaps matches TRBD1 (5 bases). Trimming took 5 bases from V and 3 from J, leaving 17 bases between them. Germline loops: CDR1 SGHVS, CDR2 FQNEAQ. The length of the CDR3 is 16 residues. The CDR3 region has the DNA TGTGCCAGCAGCCAACCGACAGCGATTGACAATCAGCCCCAGCATTTT. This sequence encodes CASSQPTAIDNQPQHF.

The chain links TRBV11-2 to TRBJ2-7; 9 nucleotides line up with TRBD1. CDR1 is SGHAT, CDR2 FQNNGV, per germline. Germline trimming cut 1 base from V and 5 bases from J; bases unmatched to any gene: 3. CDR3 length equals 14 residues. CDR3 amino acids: CASSLGDRAHEQYV. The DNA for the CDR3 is TGTGCCAGCAGCTTAGGGGACAGGGCCCACGAGCAGTACGTC.

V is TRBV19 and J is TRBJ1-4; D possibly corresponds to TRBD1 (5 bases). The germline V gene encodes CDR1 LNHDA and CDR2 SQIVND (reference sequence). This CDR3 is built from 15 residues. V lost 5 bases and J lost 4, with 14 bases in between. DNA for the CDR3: TGTGCCAGTAGTTCCCAGGGTGTTGTTAATGAAAAACTGTTTTTT. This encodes CASSSQGVVNEKLFF.

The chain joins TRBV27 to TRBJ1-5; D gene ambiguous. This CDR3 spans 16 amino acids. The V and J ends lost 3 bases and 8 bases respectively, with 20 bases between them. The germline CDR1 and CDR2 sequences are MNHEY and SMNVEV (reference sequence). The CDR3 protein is CASSFTRTYGREPQHF. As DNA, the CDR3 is TGTGCCAGCAGTTTCACCCGGACGTACGGGAGGGAGCCCCAGCATTTT.

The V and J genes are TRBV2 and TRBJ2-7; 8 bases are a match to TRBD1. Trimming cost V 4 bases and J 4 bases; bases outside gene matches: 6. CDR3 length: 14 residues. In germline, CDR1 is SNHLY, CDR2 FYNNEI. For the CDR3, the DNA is TGTGCCAGCAGTGCCCGACAGGGGAGGTACGAGCAGTACGTC. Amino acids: CASSARQGRYEQYV.

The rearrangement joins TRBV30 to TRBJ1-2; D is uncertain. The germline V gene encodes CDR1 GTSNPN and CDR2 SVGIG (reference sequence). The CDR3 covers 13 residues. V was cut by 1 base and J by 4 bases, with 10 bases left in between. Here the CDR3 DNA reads TGTGCCTGGAGTGCCGGCGGATCCTATGGCTACACCTTC. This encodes CAWSAGGSYGYTF.

CDR3 nucleotides: TGTGCCAGCAGCAAGCGACAGGGAACCCTTCAAGAGACCCAGTACTTC. Translating gives CASSKRQGTLQETQYF. The chain carries TRBV4-2 and TRBJ2-5; 7 nucleotides match TRBD1. Trimming removed 5 bases from V and 2 bases from J; junction bases left unmatched: 11. This CDR3 is 16 amino acids long. CDR1 is LGHNA, CDR2 YNFKEQ, per germline.

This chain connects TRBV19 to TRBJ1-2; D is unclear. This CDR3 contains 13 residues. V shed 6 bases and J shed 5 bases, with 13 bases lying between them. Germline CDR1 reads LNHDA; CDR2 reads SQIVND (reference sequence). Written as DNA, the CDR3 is TGTGCCAGTAGCCGGACTGAGTCTTATGGCTACACCTTC. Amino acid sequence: CASSRTESYGYTF.

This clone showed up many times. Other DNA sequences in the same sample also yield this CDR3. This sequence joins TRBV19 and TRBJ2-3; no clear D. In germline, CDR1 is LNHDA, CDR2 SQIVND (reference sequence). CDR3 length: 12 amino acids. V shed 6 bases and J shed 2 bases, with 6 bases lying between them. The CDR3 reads CASSQNTDTQYF. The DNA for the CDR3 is TGTGCCAGTAGCCAAAACACAGATACGCAGTATTTT.

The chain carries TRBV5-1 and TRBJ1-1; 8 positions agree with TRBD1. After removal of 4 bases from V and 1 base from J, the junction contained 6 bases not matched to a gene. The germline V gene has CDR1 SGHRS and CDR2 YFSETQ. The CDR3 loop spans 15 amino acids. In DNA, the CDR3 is TGCGCCAGCAGCCAGGGGGCCGACTGGAACACTGAAGCTTTCTTT. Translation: CASSQGADWNTEAFF. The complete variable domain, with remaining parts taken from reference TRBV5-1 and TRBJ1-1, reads KAGVTQTPRYLIKTRGQQVTLSCSPISGHRSVSWYQQTPGQGLQFLFEYFSETQRNKGNFPGRFSGRQFSNSRSEMNVSTLELGDSALYLCASSQGADWNTEAFFGQGTRLTVV.

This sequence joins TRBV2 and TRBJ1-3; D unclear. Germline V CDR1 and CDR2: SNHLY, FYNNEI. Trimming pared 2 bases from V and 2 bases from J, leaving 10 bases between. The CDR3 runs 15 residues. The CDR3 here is CASSEMLAAGNTIYF. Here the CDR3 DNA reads TGTGCCAGCAGTGAAATGTTGGCAGCTGGAAACACCATATATTTT.